Shown below are 29 T cell receptor beta chains from a single sample sequenced in a study of beta chain features in type 1 diabetes. Overall study results and limits: Across all four CD4+ subsets, people with type 1 diabetes showed modestly shorter TCRB CDR3s.

These receptors' targets are unknown. Expressed TCRB transcripts were sequenced because the entire RNA isolate underwent reverse transcription. Profiling relied on immunoSEQ multiplex PCR, and the TCRdb table lists in-frame clones only, not all of them. The sample carries just under 150,000 clones, 10% to 15% recorded once. The sequenced sample consisted of central memory CD4+ T cells from blood. All receptors come from a man aged 18 to 29 with type 1 diabetes.

CDR3 amino acids: CASSESGLASPLHF. The CDR3 nucleotides are TGTGCCAGCAGTGAATCTGGTCTTGCTTCACCCCTCCACTTT. The chain is built from TRBV25-1 and TRBJ1-6; D is ambiguous. This CDR3 has 14 residues. Trimming removed 1 base at V and 9 bases at J, with 10 bases between. CDR1 and CDR2 from the germline V gene are MGHDK and SYGVNS.

This clone was picked up a small number of times. The chain has TRBV6-5 and TRBJ2-1; weak D call: TRBD1 (5 bases). CDR1 and CDR2 (germline): MNHEY, SVGAGI. V lost 6 bases, J lost 2 bases, and 5 bases lay in between. This CDR3 has 12 residues. CDR3 amino acids: CASRGPYNEQFF. In DNA, the CDR3 is TGTGCCAGCAGGGGGCCCTACAATGAGCAGTTCTTC.

The rearrangement uses TRBV11-2 and TRBJ2-7; D possibly corresponds to TRBD1 (7 bases). The length of the CDR3 is 15 residues. Germline CDR1 is SGHAT and CDR2 is FQNNGV. Trimming took off 4 bases at V and 4 bases at J, with 17 bases between the two ends. The CDR3 coding sequence is TGTGCCAGCAGCTCGCAGGGGGGTCCCGGTTACGAGCAGTACTTC. Protein product: CASSSQGGPGYEQYF.

This chain connects TRBV19 to TRBJ2-1; 11 bases are a match to TRBD2. Germline CDR1 is LNHDA and CDR2 is SQIVND (reference sequence). The V segment lost 3 bases and the J segment 8 bases; nucleotides outside the gene matches: 6. The CDR3 sequence is 15 residues long. The CDR3: CASSIQIAGGHEQFF. CDR3 bases: TGTGCCAGTAGTATTCAAATAGCGGGGGGGCATGAGCAGTTCTTC.

This clone was seen a few times. The chain carries TRBV27 and TRBJ1-2, with a tentative D call TRBD1 (6 bases). Germline V gives CDR1 MNHEY, CDR2 SMNVEV (reference sequence). The CDR3 contains 13 residues. The germline V and J ends were trimmed by 3 bases and 8 bases, with 13 bases remaining between them. CDR3 nucleotide sequence: TGTGCCAGCAGTTTTATACAGGGAGGCGGCTACACCTTC. Its translation: CASSFIQGGGYTF.

This chain links TRBV6-6 with TRBJ2-1; 11 bases match TRBD2. The trim removed 6 bases at V and 2 bases at J, leaving 6 bases unmatched. CDR1 MNHNY and CDR2 SVGAGI come from the germline V gene (reference sequence). The CDR3 is 16 residues long. The CDR3 spells CASRRISGGAYNEQFF. The CDR3 DNA sequence: TGTGCCAGCAGACGCATTAGCGGGGGGGCCTACAATGAGCAGTTCTTC.

This clone appeared a few times. The gene calls are TRBV4-1 and TRBJ1-2; D is ambiguous. This CDR3 region has 16 residues. V lost 1 base and J 0 bases, leaving 12 bases between the germline ends. CDR1 MGHRA and CDR2 YSYEKL come from the germline V gene. In DNA, the CDR3 is TGCGCCAGCAGCCAAGTCGGCAGGACCTCTAACTATGGCTACACCTTC. Translating gives CASSQVGRTSNYGYTF.

The table lists this clone with a few counts. The chain joins TRBV30 to TRBJ1-1; no clear D. V gave up 2 bases and J gave up 1 base, with 8 bases separating them. CDR3 length: 13 amino acids. Germline V gives CDR1 GTSNPN, CDR2 SVGIG (reference sequence). The CDR3 DNA is TGTGCCTGGAGTAGAGAAGGGAACACTGAAGCTTTCTTT. Its translation is CAWSREGNTEAFF.

V and J are TRBV7-6 and TRBJ2-1; 8 nucleotides line up with TRBD1. Trimming cost V 1 base and J 6 bases; bases outside gene matches: 5. This CDR3 has 15 residues. CDR1 SGHVS and CDR2 FNYEAQ come from the germline V gene. The CDR3 DNA reads as TGTGCCAGCAGCTTAGGGACAGGGTACGCCAATGAGCAGTTCTTC. Amino acid sequence: CASSLGTGYANEQFF.

This clone was counted only a few times. The V and J genes are TRBV7-2 and TRBJ1-1; 7 bases match TRBD1. The V gene end was trimmed by 4 bases and the J gene end by 2 bases; junction bases not matched to a gene: 4. This CDR3 is 14 amino acids long. Looked up from germline, CDR1 is SGHTA and CDR2 is FQGNSA. The CDR3 region has the DNA TGTGCCAGCAGCTGGGGGACAGTAAACACTGAAGCTTTCTTT. Its protein is CASSWGTVNTEAFF.

V and J are TRBV28 and TRBJ1-5; 9 nucleotides line up with TRBD1. The V and J ends lost 3 bases and 2 bases, in that order; junction bases with no gene match: 2. The germline gives CDR1 MDHEN, CDR2 SYDVKM. This CDR3 region has 15 residues. CDR3 protein: CASSFWTGGNQPQHF. CDR3 bases: TGTGCCAGCAGTTTTTGGACAGGGGGCAATCAGCCCCAGCATTTT.

This clone was observed a handful of times. This chain joins TRBV7-2 and TRBJ2-1, with D maybe TRBD2 (6 bases). CDR1 SGHTA and CDR2 FQGNSA come from the germline V gene. The CDR3 is made up of 15 amino acids. Trimming stripped 6 bases from V and 4 bases from J, with 16 bases between. In DNA, the CDR3 is TGTGCCAGCAGTTTAAGTAGCGGCCCGTACAATGAGCAGTTCTTC. As protein: CASSLSSGPYNEQFF.

This clone appeared a few times. V usage is TRBV14 and J usage is TRBJ1-4; maybe TRBD1 (5 bases). V gave up 0 bases and J gave up 9 bases, with 11 bases separating them. The CDR3 consists of 14 residues. The germline gives CDR1 SGHDN, CDR2 FVKESK. The CDR3 nucleotides read TGTGCCAGCAGCCAAGAAGGGGAGCGGAAAAAACTGTTTTTT. Translating gives CASSQEGERKKLFF.

This chain links TRBV2 with TRBJ1-2, with no clear D. This CDR3 is 12 amino acids long. Germline V gene sequence: CDR1 SNHLY, CDR2 FYNNEI. The V end was cut by 7 bases, the J end by 5 bases, with 11 bases between. The CDR3 coding sequence is TGTGCCAGCAAGAGGCAGAGTTATGGCTACACCTTC. Translated: CASKRQSYGYTF.

In the case of this clone: A junction end diverges from the germline sequence, so it may reflect a read error. CDR3 protein: CASSLQDAPTQYF. CDR3 DNA sequence: TGTGCTAGCAGCCTCCAGGACGCACCCACGCAGTATTTT. The chain couples TRBV7-7 to TRBJ2-3; D is unclear. CDR1 and CDR2 from the germline V gene are SSHAT and FNYEAQ (reference sequence). The length of the CDR3 is 13 residues.

This clone has only a few counts. The rearrangement links TRBV30 to TRBJ1-2; 7 nucleotides agree with TRBD1. The CDR3 runs to 13 residues. Germline V lookup: CDR1 GTSNPN, CDR2 SVGIG (reference sequence). J gave up 4 bases and V 5 bases, and 7 bases lay outside the gene matches. The CDR3 DNA is TGTGCCTGGGATACAGGGGTGACCTATGGCTACACCTTC. Residues: CAWDTGVTYGYTF.

The chain carries TRBV6-5 and TRBJ2-1; 8 positions match TRBD2. The length of the CDR3 is 15 residues. CDR1 is MNHEY, CDR2 SVGAGI, per germline. Trimming removed 2 bases from V and 0 bases from J; junction bases left unmatched: 0. The CDR3 sequence: CASSYAGGSYNEQFF. CDR3 DNA sequence: TGTGCCAGCAGTTACGCGGGGGGCTCCTACAATGAGCAGTTCTTC.

This clone was counted between two and nine times. The chain links TRBV20-1 to TRBJ2-3, with D hard to call. V was cut by 5 bases and J by 8 bases, with 8 bases left in between. CDR1 and CDR2 (germline): DFQATT, SNEGSKA (reference sequence). The CDR3 length is 10 residues. The CDR3 loop reads CSAPLGTQYF. The CDR3 coding sequence is TGCAGTGCTCCCCTTGGTACGCAGTATTTT.

In its sample, this clone was seen a few times. J is TRBJ2-2 and V is TRBV5-1; D gene ambiguous. Trimming took 1 base from V and 0 from J, leaving 7 bases between them. Germline CDR1 and CDR2: SGHRS and YFSETQ. The CDR3 runs to 15 residues. The CDR3: CASSLQQSNTGELFF. In nucleotides, the CDR3 is TGCGCCAGCAGCTTGCAACAGTCGAACACCGGGGAGCTGTTTTTT.

This clone was observed a handful of times. The chain couples TRBV23-1 to TRBJ2-7; maybe TRBD2 (5 bases). TRBV23-1 is an ORF, and what it does is uncertain. Trimming took off 4 bases at V and 5 bases at J, with 15 bases between the two ends. There are 14 residues in the CDR3. The CDR3 nucleotides are TGCGCCAGCAGTCCCCACGGGATCGCGGACGAGCAGTACTTC. Translating gives CASSPHGIADEQYF.

This clone was counted only a few times. This sequence joins TRBV2 and TRBJ2-5; D gene unclear. The germline V gene has CDR1 SNHLY and CDR2 FYNNEI. Deletions cut 6 bases from V and 2 bases from J, with 7 bases between. This CDR3 comprises 12 residues. CDR3 nucleotide sequence: TGTGCCAGCAGCCAGCAGCAAGAGACCCAGTACTTC. It encodes CASSQQQETQYF.

Only a few counts were recorded for this clone. Other nucleotide sequences from this sample produce the same CDR3. The chain joins TRBV7-9 to TRBJ1-5, with D maybe TRBD1 (6 bases). The length of the CDR3 is 13 residues. Germline V lookup: CDR1 SEHNR, CDR2 FQNEAQ (reference sequence). V was clipped by 3 bases and J by 4 bases, with 7 bases between them. CDR3 region: CASSFTGNQPQHF. For the CDR3, the DNA is TGTGCCAGCAGCTTCACAGGGAATCAGCCCCAGCATTTT.

This clone was counted a few times. This chain connects TRBV6-1 to TRBJ1-5; D is undetermined. There are 12 residues in the CDR3. The V gene lost 2 bases and the J gene lost 9 bases, with 8 bases spanning the gap. Germline values: CDR1 MNHNS, CDR2 SASEGT. DNA for the CDR3: TGTGCCAGCAGTGAACAGGTCCCGCCCCAGCATTTT. Translating gives CASSEQVPPQHF.

The chain has TRBV6-1 and TRBJ2-4; no reliable D call. From germline, CDR1 is MNHNS and CDR2 SASEGT. V lost 0 bases to trimming and J lost 0 bases, with 9 bases between them. The CDR3 loop spans 16 amino acids. The CDR3 bases are TGTGCCAGCAGTGAAGCCACATCGCTAGCCAAAAACATTCAGTACTTC. It codes for CASSEATSLAKNIQYF.

Turning to this clone: A read error may be the cause here, since a much bigger clone is one base away. CDR3 sequence reads: CASSQDTGGGGNYYEQYF. The CDR3 coding sequence is TGTGCCAGCAGCCAAGATACAGGGGGCGGCGGTAACTACTACGAGCAGTACTTC. The chain combines TRBV4-2 with TRBJ2-7; 9 bases are shared with TRBD1. J was trimmed by 3 bases and V by 0 bases; bases with no gene match: 12. The CDR3 sequence is 18 residues long. The germline CDR1 and CDR2 sequences are LGHNA and YNFKEQ.

This clone showed up just a few times. The chain has TRBV6-5 and TRBJ2-5; D unresolved. V lost 5 bases and J 1 base, leaving 14 bases between the germline ends. This CDR3 region has 15 residues. Germline CDR1 and CDR2: MNHEY and SVGAGI. The CDR3: CASSKGRTVQETQYF. The CDR3 coding sequence is TGTGCCAGCAGTAAGGGTCGGACGGTCCAAGAGACCCAGTACTTC.

This clone showed up just a few times. This rearrangement joins TRBV13 to TRBJ1-4; 8 nucleotides agree with TRBD1. Germline CDR1 and CDR2: PRHDT and FYEKMQ (reference sequence). The V segment lost 2 bases and the J segment 7 bases; nucleotides outside the gene matches: 3. There are 14 residues in the CDR3. The CDR3 loop is CASSLYGQGEKLFF. CDR3 nucleotides: TGTGCCAGCAGCTTATATGGACAGGGTGAAAAACTGTTTTTT. Full variable domain (rest looked up from reference TRBV13 and TRBJ1-4): AAGVIQSPRHLIKEKRETATLKCYPIPRHDTVYWYQQGPGQDPQFLISFYEKMQSDKGSIPDRFSAQQFSDYHSELNMSSLELGDSALYFCASSLYGQGEKLFFGSGTQLSVL.

The chain combines TRBV30 with TRBJ1-2; D call uncertain. V was cut by 0 bases and J by 1 base, with 9 bases left in between. Germline assignment: CDR1 GTSNPN and CDR2 SVGIG (reference sequence). This CDR3 has 14 residues. The DNA of the CDR3 is TGTGCCTGGAGTGTATTGGGGATTAACTATGGCTACACCTTC. Amino acids: CAWSVLGINYGYTF.

V and J are TRBV6-1 and TRBJ1-6, with a weak D call TRBD1 (5 bases). V shed 5 bases and J shed 19 bases, with 21 bases lying between them. The CDR3 has 13 residues. Germline V gene data show CDR1 as MNHNS and CDR2 as SASEGT. CDR3 sequence: CASSRDPGTGWHF. CDR3 sequence (DNA): TGTGCCAGCAGTCGCGATCCCGGGACCGGGTGGCACTTT.